This is a list of T cell receptor beta chains from one sample in a study of human CD8 memory T cell subsets. TCRdb reprocessed the 5' RACE reads and reports one entry per CDR3 protein, with no DNA. The sample totals 4,000 to 6,500 distinct CDR3 sequences; its top ten clones hold 30% to 45%. What was sequenced was CD8+ T cells from PBMCs. Source of these receptors: a human donor in good health. The CDR3 runs from the conserved cysteine through the conserved F or W. Rows give clone size only sometimes, using once, few, many, or a class for an expanded clone.

cdr3_aa	v_call	clone_size	j_call
CASSPGRSYEQYF	TRBV7-2	NA	TRBJ2-7
CATSTGQGEEKLFF	TRBV15	medium-sized	TRBJ1-4
CASSYSTGGSNQPQHF	TRBV6-6	NA	TRBJ1-5
CASSLLGRATDTQYF	TRBV7-3	NA	TRBJ2-3
CSVGGPGAYTEAFF	TRBV29-1	NA	TRBJ1-1
CSARDPDRPYEQYF	TRBV20-1	NA	TRBJ2-7
CASSIGPTANEQFF	TRBV5-1	NA	TRBJ2-1
CASSRLAGLTDTQYF	TRBV7-8	NA	TRBJ2-3
CASGTSGKQFF	TRBV28	NA	TRBJ2-1
CASSLGTGGTYNEQFF	TRBV5-1	NA	TRBJ2-1
CATSRDSGIYEQYF	TRBV15	NA	TRBJ2-7
CASSPGTSADTQYF	TRBV5-6	NA	TRBJ2-3
CASSPRDRTYEQYF	TRBV6-6	NA	TRBJ2-7
CASSLGTGLNEKLFF	TRBV28	medium-sized	TRBJ1-4
CASGTGTGVTDTQYF	TRBV28	NA	TRBJ2-3
CASSGSMDPQQSNYGYTF	TRBV5-1	NA	TRBJ1-2
CATSDPGGTYNEQFF	TRBV24-1	NA	TRBJ2-1
CASSRLGQMDTDTQYF	TRBV27	NA	TRBJ2-3
CASSPRQGINNEQFF	TRBV3-1	NA	TRBJ2-1
CATASEGELFF	TRBV24-1	NA	TRBJ2-2
CASASGELEQFF	TRBV19	NA	TRBJ2-1